Shown below are 32 T cell receptor beta chains from a single sample sequenced in a study of cytomegalovirus exposure and HLA in healthy donors (dated by TCRdb to 2017 to 2019). Library preparation used the immunoSEQ multiplex PCR assay. For the multiplex PCR, a mixture combining 60 forward primers for TCR Vbeta segments and 13 reverse primers for TCR Jbeta segments was used. The table comes from immuneACCESS by way of TCRdb, which keeps in-frame sequences with V and J called. Part of the clones is missing from these tables; in studies checked, under half for an unresolved V gene and the rest for unknown reasons. This sample has about 160,000 clones in its table, and 65% to 80% of those were observed once. Jointly, the top ten make up more than 4% of the sample. Sequencing was carried out using PBMCs. These TCRs come from a man aged 40-50 years in good health and CMV-seronegative.

This clone was observed a handful of times. The gene calls are TRBV30 and TRBJ2-3; 8 nucleotides agree with TRBD2. Germline V gene data show CDR1 as GTSNPN and CDR2 as SVGIG (reference sequence). Trimming at V came to 1 base and at J to 4 bases, leaving 4 bases not matched to a gene. The CDR3 totals 14 residues. The CDR3 is CAWSAGGPSDTQYF. Here the CDR3 DNA reads TGTGCCTGGAGTGCGGGGGGGCCTTCAGATACGCAGTATTTT.

The chain uses TRBV7-9 and TRBJ2-1; D ambiguous. V lost 6 bases, J lost 5 bases, and 14 bases lay in between. Looked up from germline, CDR1 is SEHNR and CDR2 is FQNEAQ (reference sequence). CDR3 size: 14 residues. CDR3: CASRPTFVDNEQFF. The CDR3 coding sequence is TGTGCCAGCAGACCTACGTTCGTCGACAATGAGCAGTTCTTC.

V is TRBV5-8 and J is TRBJ2-7, with D perhaps TRBD1 (6 bases). Germline assignment: CDR1 SGHTS and CDR2 YDEGEE. The CDR3 runs 14 residues. Trimming removed 4 bases at V and 0 bases at J, with 11 bases between. The CDR3 DNA follows: TGTGCCAGCAGCCGGGCGGACAGCTCCTACGAGCAGTACTTC. Residues: CASSRADSSYEQYF.

The genes are TRBV7-6 and TRBJ1-3; 9 bases are a match to TRBD1. CDR1 SGHVS and CDR2 FNYEAQ come from the germline V gene. This CDR3 has 19 residues. The V segment lost 6 bases and the J segment 3 bases; nucleotides outside the gene matches: 18. The CDR3 DNA reads as TGTGCCAGCAGTAAAATAGCGCCCCGACAGGGGGTGGGTGGAAACACCATATATTTT. Its protein is CASSKIAPRQGVGGNTIYF. Based on the CDR3 plus reference TRBV7-6 and TRBJ1-3, the full variable domain is GAGVSQSPRYKVTKRGQDVALRCDPISGHVSLYWYRQALGQGPEFLTYFNYEAQQDKSGLPNDRFSAERPEGSISTLTIQRTEQRDSAMYRCASSKIAPRQGVGGNTIYFGEGSWLTVV.

The chain joins TRBV9 to TRBJ2-1, with 12 bases identical to TRBD2. Germline values: CDR1 SGDLS, CDR2 YYNGEE. V shed 3 bases and J 1 base; nucleotides not matched to a gene: 5. The CDR3 has 17 residues. In nucleotides, the CDR3 is TGTGCCAGCAGCGCCTCTAGCGGGGGGGTATCCTACAATGAGCAGTTCTTC. Its translation is CASSASSGGVSYNEQFF. Supplemented by reference TRBV9 and TRBJ2-1, the full variable domain reads DSGVTQTPKHLITATGQRVTLRCSPRSGDLSVYWYQQSLDQGLQFLIQYYNGEERAKGNILERFSAQQFPDLHSELNLSSLELGDSALYFCASSASSGGVSYNEQFFGPGTRLTVL.

The genes are TRBV6-5 and TRBJ1-2; TRBD1 aligns across 9 bases. This CDR3 spans 14 amino acids. After removal of 9 bases from V and 8 bases from J, the junction contained 13 bases not matched to a gene. The germline V gene has CDR1 MNHEY and CDR2 SVGAGI. The CDR3 region has the DNA TGTGCCAGTGCTCAGACAGGGGGGCATGGCGGCTACACCTTC. It codes for CASAQTGGHGGYTF.

This chain uses TRBV5-4 with TRBJ2-7; a possible D gene is TRBD1 (5 bases). Trimming removed 1 base at V and 6 bases at J, with 14 bases between. Germline V lookup: CDR1 SGHNT, CDR2 YYREEE (reference sequence). The CDR3 runs to 14 residues. The DNA of the CDR3 is TGTGCCAGCAGCTTGCAGGGCGGTATAGGCGAGCAGTACTTC. Encoded protein: CASSLQGGIGEQYF.

The chain joins TRBV18 to TRBJ1-5; TRBD1 matches 9 bases. V shed 2 bases and J 2 bases; nucleotides not matched to a gene: 1. The CDR3 sequence is 15 residues long. Germline CDR1 and CDR2: KGHSH and LQKENI. The CDR3 spells CASSPDRGGNQPQHF. CDR3 DNA sequence: TGTGCCAGCTCACCAGACAGGGGGGGCAATCAGCCCCAGCATTTT.

The chain uses TRBV2 and TRBJ2-3, with 9 bases identical to TRBD2. The germline V gene encodes CDR1 SNHLY and CDR2 FYNNEI. Unmatched junction bases numbered 9, after V lost 10 bases and J lost 4 bases. This CDR3 is 14 amino acids long. CDR3 DNA: TGTGCCACCCCGGGACTAGCTATAGCAGATACGCAGTATTTT. Translated: CATPGLAIADTQYF.

The chain is built from TRBV6-6 and TRBJ2-1; 11 bases are a match to TRBD1. V gave up 6 bases and J gave up 3 bases; unmatched junction bases: 4. The CDR3 runs 15 residues. The V gene's germline CDR1 is MNHNY and CDR2 SVGAGI (reference sequence). CDR3 loop: CASRPGTGGYNEQFF. The DNA for the CDR3 is TGTGCCAGCAGACCCGGGACAGGGGGCTACAATGAGCAGTTCTTC.

The sample holds a few counts of this clone. The chain joins TRBV5-1 to TRBJ2-7; maybe TRBD1 (6 bases). The ends were cut back, 7 bases at V and 3 bases at J, with 17 bases in the middle. Germline CDR1 and CDR2: SGHRS and YFSETQ. The CDR3 is 14 amino acids. The CDR3 reads CASRIGTRGYEQYF. DNA of the CDR3: TGCGCCAGCCGCATCGGGACAAGGGGCTACGAGCAGTACTTC. Using reference TRBV5-1 and TRBJ2-7 for the parts outside the CDR3, the full variable domain is KAGVTQTPRYLIKTRGQQVTLSCSPISGHRSVSWYQQTPGQGLQFLFEYFSETQRNKGNFPGRFSGRQFSNSRSEMNVSTLELGDSALYLCASRIGTRGYEQYFGPGTRLTVT.

The rearrangement links TRBV7-9 to TRBJ2-7; 7 nucleotides match TRBD1. The CDR3 totals 15 residues. Trimming at V came to 5 bases and at J to 6 bases, leaving 13 bases not matched to a gene. Germline loops: CDR1 SEHNR, CDR2 FQNEAQ (reference sequence). This CDR3 is CASSRAPGQSAEQYF. The DNA for the CDR3 is TGTGCCAGCAGCCGAGCTCCGGGACAGTCGGCCGAGCAGTACTTC.

The chain recombines TRBV27 with TRBJ2-5, with 7 nucleotides matching TRBD2. The DNA end is more similar to TRBJ2-7, so the J call may be wrong. The CDR3 is 15 residues long. CDR1 is MNHEY, CDR2 SMNVEV, per germline (reference sequence). In DNA form, the CDR3 reads TGTGCCAGCAGTTTGGGAGCGGGGAGCTCCTACGAGCAGTACTTC. It encodes CASSLGAGSSYEQYF.

This clone was seen once. V usage is TRBV9 and J usage is TRBJ2-7; D not resolved. The CDR3 sequence is 15 residues long. Germline CDR1 reads SGDLS; CDR2 reads YYNGEE. Trimming shortened V by 3 bases and J by 0 bases, and 13 bases separated the two germline ends. CDR3 region: CASSALVDSSYEQYF. The DNA of the CDR3 is TGTGCCAGCAGCGCACTCGTCGATAGCTCCTACGAGCAGTACTTC.

The chain recombines TRBV13 with TRBJ2-5, with 8 bases that match TRBD2. With V trimmed by 2 bases and J by 5 bases, 7 bases remained unmatched. The CDR3 length is 15 residues. CDR1 is PRHDT, CDR2 FYEKMQ, per germline (reference sequence). CDR3 DNA: TGTGCCAGCAGCTTATCGGGGGGGGCTTGGGAGACCCAGTACTTC. It is translated as CASSLSGGAWETQYF. Full variable domain (outside the CDR3, taken from reference TRBV13 and TRBJ2-5): AAGVIQSPRHLIKEKRETATLKCYPIPRHDTVYWYQQGPGQDPQFLISFYEKMQSDKGSIPDRFSAQQFSDYHSELNMSSLELGDSALYFCASSLSGGAWETQYFGPGTRLLVL.

The chain joins TRBV4-1 to TRBJ1-2; 8 nucleotides align to TRBD1. The trim removed 4 bases at V and 0 bases at J, leaving 7 bases unmatched. CDR3 size: 16 residues. Germline loops: CDR1 MGHRA, CDR2 YSYEKL. CDR3 sequence: CASSLGQGGPNYGYTF. The CDR3 DNA reads as TGCGCCAGCAGCCTTGGACAGGGAGGGCCTAACTATGGCTACACCTTC.

The V gene is TRBV5-1, the J gene TRBJ1-1, with a weak D call TRBD1 (6 bases). There are 15 residues in the CDR3. Germline V gene sequence: CDR1 SGHRS, CDR2 YFSETQ. V was trimmed by 3 bases and J by 4 bases, leaving 16 bases between them. CDR3 protein: CASSSQGSGTTEAFF. The CDR3 DNA reads TGCGCCAGCAGCTCCCAGGGGTCGGGGACCACTGAAGCTTTCTTT.

The chain combines TRBV6-5 with TRBJ2-1; a possible D gene is TRBD2 (5 bases). Trimming removed 2 bases from V and 0 bases from J, with 8 bases in between. CDR1 is MNHEY, CDR2 SVGAGI, per germline. The CDR3 spans 15 residues. DNA for the CDR3: TGTGCCAGCAGTTACGGACTCCTCTCCTACAATGAGCAGTTCTTC. Its translation is CASSYGLLSYNEQFF.

J is TRBJ1-5 and V is TRBV15; 8 bases match TRBD1. This CDR3 is built from 14 residues. Looked up from germline, CDR1 is LNHNV and CDR2 is YYDKDF (reference sequence). V lost 2 bases, J lost 5 bases, and 2 bases stayed unmatched. The CDR3 here is CATSRTGGDQPQHF. The CDR3 nucleotides read TGTGCCACCAGCAGAACAGGGGGGGATCAGCCCCAGCATTTT.

The chain carries TRBV7-9 and TRBJ1-5, with 7 bases identical to TRBD1. V lost 5 bases, J lost 6 bases, and 4 bases stayed unmatched. The germline V gene encodes CDR1 SEHNR and CDR2 FQNEAQ (reference sequence). There are 13 residues in the CDR3. This CDR3 reads CASSVTGFQPQHF. CDR3 in DNA: TGTGCCAGCAGCGTGACAGGGTTTCAGCCCCAGCATTTT.

The gene calls are TRBV5-4 and TRBJ1-1; no definite D call. CDR1 and CDR2 (germline): SGHNT, YYREEE (reference sequence). V shed 3 bases and J shed 1 base, with 4 bases lying between them. The CDR3 length is 12 residues. CDR3 DNA: TGTGCCAGCAGCTCTCCGAACACTGAAGCTTTCTTT. Translation: CASSSPNTEAFF.

The chain is built from TRBV6-1 and TRBJ1-5, with a possible D match to TRBD1 (5 bases). Looked up from germline, CDR1 is MNHNS and CDR2 is SASEGT. V was pared by 3 bases and J by 7 bases, with 13 bases between. This CDR3 contains 14 residues. The chain's CDR3 is CASSDPRGWQPQHF. The CDR3 DNA reads as TGTGCCAGCAGTGATCCTAGGGGATGGCAGCCCCAGCATTTT.

The chain combines TRBV18 with TRBJ2-3; D is ambiguous. V was clipped by 2 bases and J by 6 bases, with 6 bases between them. The CDR3 spans 12 residues. The V gene's germline CDR1 is KGHSH and CDR2 LQKENI. The CDR3 spells CASSPNRDTQYF. The CDR3 DNA sequence: TGTGCCAGCTCACCAAACCGGGATACGCAGTATTTT. Full variable domain (rest looked up from reference TRBV18 and TRBJ2-3): NAGVMQNPRHLVRRRGQEARLRCSPMKGHSHVYWYRQLPEEGLKFMVYLQKENIIDESGMPKERFSAEFPKEGPSILRIQQVVRGDSAAYFCASSPNRDTQYFGPGTRLTVL.

This clone was observed a handful of times. V usage is TRBV6-5 and J usage is TRBJ2-7, with D perhaps TRBD2 (7 bases). V lost 1 base and J 2 bases, leaving 15 bases between the germline ends. The CDR3 length is 16 residues. CDR1 is MNHEY, CDR2 SVGAGI, per germline. This CDR3 reads CASSYLSAGATYEQYF. In nucleotides, the CDR3 is TGTGCCAGCAGTTACTTAAGTGCGGGGGCCACCTACGAGCAGTACTTC.

The chain has TRBV6-6 and TRBJ1-1; tentatively, D is TRBD1 (5 bases). CDR1 is MNHNY, CDR2 SVGAGI, per germline (reference sequence). V was pared by 2 bases and J by 3 bases, with 10 bases between. CDR3 size: 14 residues. The CDR3 DNA is TGTGCCAGCAGTTACAGGGGTCAGGACACTGAAGCTTTCTTT. This gives the protein CASSYRGQDTEAFF.

V and J are TRBV25-1 and TRBJ2-3; 9 nucleotides line up with TRBD2. Germline V gives CDR1 MGHDK, CDR2 SYGVNS. This CDR3 region has 14 residues. Trimming took 4 bases from V and 4 from J; bases not matched to a gene: 3. The CDR3 DNA sequence: TGTGCCAGCAGTGGATCTAGCGGGGCAGATACGCAGTATTTT. Amino acids: CASSGSSGADTQYF.

The chain has TRBV7-2 and TRBJ1-5; no clear D. The CDR3 has 16 residues. V lost 1 base to trimming and J lost 3 bases, with 13 bases between them. Germline values: CDR1 SGHTA, CDR2 FQGNSA. CDR3 in amino acids: CASSLVAGNNNQPQHF. CDR3 sequence (DNA): TGTGCCAGCAGCTTAGTGGCAGGCAACAACAATCAGCCCCAGCATTTT.

V gene TRBV2 combines with J gene TRBJ1-2; a weak D match, TRBD1 (5 bases). The CDR3 has 15 residues. Trimming removed 4 bases at V and 7 bases at J, with 19 bases between. The germline V gene encodes CDR1 SNHLY and CDR2 FYNNEI. The CDR3 loop is CASSVGGVQFTGYTF. DNA for the CDR3: TGTGCCAGCAGTGTCGGGGGGGTGCAGTTTACTGGCTACACCTTC.

V and J are TRBV4-2 and TRBJ2-1; TRBD1 matches at 9 bases. Germline CDR1 and CDR2: LGHNA and YNFKEQ. The V segment lost 0 bases and the J segment 5 bases; nucleotides outside the gene matches: 11. The CDR3 covers 18 residues. CDR3 loop: CASSQEPPGTGIHNEQFF. The CDR3 nucleotides read TGTGCCAGCAGCCAAGAGCCCCCCGGGACAGGGATTCACAATGAGCAGTTCTTC.

This clone was counted a few times. V is TRBV30 and J is TRBJ1-2; D gene ambiguous. Trimming stripped 2 bases from V and 7 bases from J, with 11 bases between. Germline values: CDR1 GTSNPN, CDR2 SVGIG (reference sequence). The CDR3 contains 12 residues. The CDR3 coding sequence is TGTGCCTGGAGTTTGCCGGGAGGTGGCTACACCTTC. It codes for CAWSLPGGGYTF.

The rearrangement links TRBV19 to TRBJ2-1, with 8 nucleotides matching TRBD1. This CDR3 spans 12 amino acids. After removal of 4 bases from V and 10 bases from J, the junction contained 3 bases not matched to a gene. The germline gives CDR1 LNHDA, CDR2 SQIVND (reference sequence). CDR3 nucleotides: TGTGCCAGTAGTAGCTGGACAGGGGAGCAGTTCTTC. Its translation is CASSSWTGEQFF.

This chain joins TRBV30 and TRBJ1-6, with D perhaps TRBD1 (5 bases). CDR3 size: 8 residues. V lost 7 bases, J lost 13 bases, and 5 bases lay in between. Looked up from germline, CDR1 is GTSNPN and CDR2 is SVGIG (reference sequence). The CDR3 nucleotides are TGTGCCTCAGGGCCCCTCCACTTT. Translating gives CASGPLHF.